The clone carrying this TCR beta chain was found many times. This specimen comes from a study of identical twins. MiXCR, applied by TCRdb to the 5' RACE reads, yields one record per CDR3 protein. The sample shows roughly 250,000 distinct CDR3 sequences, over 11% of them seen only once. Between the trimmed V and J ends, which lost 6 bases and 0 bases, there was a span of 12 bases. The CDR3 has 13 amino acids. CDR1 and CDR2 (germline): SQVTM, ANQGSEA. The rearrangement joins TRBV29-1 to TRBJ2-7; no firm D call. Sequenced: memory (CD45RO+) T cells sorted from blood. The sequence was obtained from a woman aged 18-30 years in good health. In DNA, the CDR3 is TGCAGCGTGGTGCCTTTCAGCTCCTACGAGCAGTACTTC. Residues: CSVVPFSSYEQYF.